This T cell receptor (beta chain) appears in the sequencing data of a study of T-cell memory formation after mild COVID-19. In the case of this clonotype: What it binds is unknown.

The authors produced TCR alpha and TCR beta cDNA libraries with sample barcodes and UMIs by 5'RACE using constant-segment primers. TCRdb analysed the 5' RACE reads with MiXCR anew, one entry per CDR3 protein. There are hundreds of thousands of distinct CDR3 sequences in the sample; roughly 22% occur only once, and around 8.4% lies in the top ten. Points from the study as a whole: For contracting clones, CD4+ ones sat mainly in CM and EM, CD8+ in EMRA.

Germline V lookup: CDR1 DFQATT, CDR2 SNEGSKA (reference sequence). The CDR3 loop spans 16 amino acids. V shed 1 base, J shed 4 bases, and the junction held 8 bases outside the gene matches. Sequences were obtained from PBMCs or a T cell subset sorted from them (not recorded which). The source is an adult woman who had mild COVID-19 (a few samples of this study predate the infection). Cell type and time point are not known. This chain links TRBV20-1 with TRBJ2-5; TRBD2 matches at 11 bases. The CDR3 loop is CSARGLAGGGAETQYF. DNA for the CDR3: TGCAGTGCTAGAGGGCTAGCGGGAGGCGGGGCAGAGACCCAGTACTTC.